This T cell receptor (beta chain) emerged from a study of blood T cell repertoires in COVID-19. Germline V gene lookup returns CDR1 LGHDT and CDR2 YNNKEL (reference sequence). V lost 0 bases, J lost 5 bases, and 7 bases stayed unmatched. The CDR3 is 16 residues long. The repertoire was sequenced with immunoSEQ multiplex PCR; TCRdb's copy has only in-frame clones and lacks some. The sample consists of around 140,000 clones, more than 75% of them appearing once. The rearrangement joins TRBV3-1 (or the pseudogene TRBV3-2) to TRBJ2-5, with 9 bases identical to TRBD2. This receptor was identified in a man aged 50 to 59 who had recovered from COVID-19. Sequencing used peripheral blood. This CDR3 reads CASSQDIGSGGETQYF. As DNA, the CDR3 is TGTGCCAGCAGCCAAGACATAGGGAGCGGGGGGGAGACCCAGTACTTC.